This T cell receptor beta chain was obtained from a study of human thymus T cells. Libraries were prepared by immunoSEQ multiplex PCR; TCRdb keeps only in-frame clonotypes and omits some of them. The repertoire includes under 150,000 clones, about 93% of them detected once, and 0.02% to 0.03% sits in the top ten. The thymus tissue came from resections taken during corrective heart surgery. The CDR3 has 14 residues. Per the germline V gene, CDR1 is MNHEY and CDR2 is SMNVEV (reference sequence). V was trimmed by 2 bases and J by 5 bases, leaving 12 bases between them. Input material: thymus tissue. This chain links TRBV27 with TRBJ2-5; a possible D gene is TRBD2 (6 bases). The sequence was collected from a boy under two years old with a congenital heart defect but otherwise immunologically healthy. The CDR3 nucleotides read TGTGCCAGCAGTTTAAGGGACCGGGGGGAGACCCAGTACTTC. It codes for CASSLRDRGETQYF.